The clone carrying this TCR beta chain has only a few counts. Its antigen is as yet unknown. The authors sorted CD4+ naive, central memory, regulatory and stem cell-like memory cells via CD45RO/CCR7/CD25/CD127/CD95/CD27. This record comes from a study of beta chain features in type 1 diabetes. Study-level background: Cells sorted and examined across all samples totaled nearly 110,000,000.

Study-level findings and limits: In all four CD4+ subsets, TCRB CDR3 length was significantly, moderately reduced in type 1 diabetes. Healthy donors had naive, central memory and Treg TCRB repertoires that appeared less similar than those seen among patients.

The CDR3 consists of 13 residues. CDR1 SGHTA and CDR2 FQGTGA come from the germline V gene. V was pared by 5 bases and J by 7 bases, with 1 base of the junction left unmatched. Expressed TCRB transcripts were sequenced because the entire RNA isolate underwent reverse transcription. Produced via immunoSEQ multiplex PCR; TCRdb's table is partial and in-frame only. There are about 160,000 clones in the sample; roughly 10% occur only once, and about 0.7% lies in the top ten. The chain carries TRBV7-3 and TRBJ2-1, with TRBD2 matching 11 bases. The receptor's source is a woman in her twenties or thirties with type 1 diabetes. Sequenced material: central memory CD4+ T cells from blood. The CDR3 coding sequence is TGTGCCAGCAGCCGGACTAGCGGGAATGAGCAGTTCTTC. Translation gives CASSRTSGNEQFF. The variable domain in full, with the rest retrieved from reference TRBV7-3 and TRBJ2-1, is GAGVSQTPSNKVTEKGKYVELRCDPISGHTALYWYRQSLGQGPEFLIYFQGTGAADDSGLPNDRFFAVRPEGSVSTLKIQRTERGDSAVYLCASSRTSGNEQFFGPGTRLTVL.